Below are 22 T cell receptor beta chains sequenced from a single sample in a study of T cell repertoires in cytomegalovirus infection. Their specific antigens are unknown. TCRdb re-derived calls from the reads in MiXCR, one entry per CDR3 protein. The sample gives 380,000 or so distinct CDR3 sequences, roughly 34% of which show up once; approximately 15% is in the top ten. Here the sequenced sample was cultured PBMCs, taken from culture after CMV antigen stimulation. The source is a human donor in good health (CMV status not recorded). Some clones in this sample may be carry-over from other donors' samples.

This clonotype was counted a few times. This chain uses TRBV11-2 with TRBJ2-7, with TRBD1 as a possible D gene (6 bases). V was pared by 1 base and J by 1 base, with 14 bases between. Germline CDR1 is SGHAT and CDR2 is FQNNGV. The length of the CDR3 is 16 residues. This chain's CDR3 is CASSLAGVVSSYEQYF. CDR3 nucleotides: TGTGCCAGCAGCTTAGCAGGGGTAGTATCATCCTACGAGCAGTACTTC.

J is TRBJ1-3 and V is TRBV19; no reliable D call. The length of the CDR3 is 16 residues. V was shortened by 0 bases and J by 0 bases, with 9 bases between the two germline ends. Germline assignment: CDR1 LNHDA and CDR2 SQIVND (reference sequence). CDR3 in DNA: TGTGCCAGTAGTATAGATCTGGCGGCCTCTGGAAACACCATATATTTT. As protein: CASSIDLAASGNTIYF.

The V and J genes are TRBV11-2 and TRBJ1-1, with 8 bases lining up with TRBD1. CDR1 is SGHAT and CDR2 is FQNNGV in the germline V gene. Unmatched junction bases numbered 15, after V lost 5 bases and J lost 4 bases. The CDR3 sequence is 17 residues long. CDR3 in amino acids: CASSPRTGRGWGTEAFF. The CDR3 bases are TGTGCCAGCAGCCCTAGGACAGGGCGCGGTTGGGGCACTGAAGCTTTCTTT.

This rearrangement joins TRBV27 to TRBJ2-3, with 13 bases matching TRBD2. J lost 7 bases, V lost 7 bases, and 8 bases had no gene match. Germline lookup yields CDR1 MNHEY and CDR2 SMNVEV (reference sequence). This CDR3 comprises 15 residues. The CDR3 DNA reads TGTGCCAGCACCCGGACTAGCGGGAGTCTAAATACGCAGTATTTT. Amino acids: CASTRTSGSLNTQYF.

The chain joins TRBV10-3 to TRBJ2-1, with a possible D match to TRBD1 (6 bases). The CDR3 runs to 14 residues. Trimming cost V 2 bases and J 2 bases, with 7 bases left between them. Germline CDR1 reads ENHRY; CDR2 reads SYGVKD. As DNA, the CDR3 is TGTGCCATCAGTGAGCCAGGGGCCTACAATGAGCAGTTCTTC. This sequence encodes CAISEPGAYNEQFF.

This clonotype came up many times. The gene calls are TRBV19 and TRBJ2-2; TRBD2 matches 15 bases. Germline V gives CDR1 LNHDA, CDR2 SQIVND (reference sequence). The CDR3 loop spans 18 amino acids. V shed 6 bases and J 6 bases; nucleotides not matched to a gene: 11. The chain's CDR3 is CASRITGTSGRFPGELFF. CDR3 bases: TGTGCCAGTAGAATTACCGGGACTAGCGGGAGGTTTCCCGGGGAGCTGTTTTTT.

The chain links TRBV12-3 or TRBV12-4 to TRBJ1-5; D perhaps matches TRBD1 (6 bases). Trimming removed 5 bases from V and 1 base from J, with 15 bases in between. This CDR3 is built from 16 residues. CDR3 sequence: CASSPRQAQSNQPQHF. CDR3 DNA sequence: TGTGCCAGCAGTCCCCGACAGGCTCAAAGCAATCAGCCCCAGCATTTT.

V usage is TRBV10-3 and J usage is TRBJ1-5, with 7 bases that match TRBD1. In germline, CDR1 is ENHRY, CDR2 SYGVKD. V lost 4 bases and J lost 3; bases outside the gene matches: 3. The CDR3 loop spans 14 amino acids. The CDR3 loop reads CAISGGGPNQPQHF. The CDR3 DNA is TGTGCCATCAGTGGAGGGGGCCCCAATCAGCCCCAGCATTTT.

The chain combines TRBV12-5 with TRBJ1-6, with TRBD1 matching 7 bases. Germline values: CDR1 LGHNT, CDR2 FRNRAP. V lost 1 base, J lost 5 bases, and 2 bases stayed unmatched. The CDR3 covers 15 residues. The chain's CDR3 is CASGLAGTDNSPLHF. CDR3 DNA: TGTGCTAGTGGTTTGGCCGGGACAGATAATTCACCCCTCCACTTT. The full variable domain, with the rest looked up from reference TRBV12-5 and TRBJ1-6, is DARVTQTPRHKVTEMGQEVTMRCQPILGHNTVFWYRQTMMQGLELLAYFRNRAPLDDSGMPKDRFSAEMPDATLATLKIQPSEPRDSAVYFCASGLAGTDNSPLHFGNGTRLTVT.

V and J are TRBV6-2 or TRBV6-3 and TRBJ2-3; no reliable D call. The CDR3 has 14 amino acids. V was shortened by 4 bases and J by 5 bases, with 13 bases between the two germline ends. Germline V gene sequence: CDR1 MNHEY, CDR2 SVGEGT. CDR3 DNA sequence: TGTGCCAGCAGTTCCTTTGGAAACATAGATACGCAGTATTTT. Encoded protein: CASSSFGNIDTQYF.

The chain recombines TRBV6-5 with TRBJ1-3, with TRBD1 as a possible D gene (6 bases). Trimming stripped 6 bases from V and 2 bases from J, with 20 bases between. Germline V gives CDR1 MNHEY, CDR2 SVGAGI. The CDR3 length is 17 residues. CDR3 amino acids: CASRWSGSGGPGNTIYF. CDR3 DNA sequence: TGTGCCAGCAGATGGTCGGGGTCCGGGGGCCCTGGAAACACCATATATTTT.

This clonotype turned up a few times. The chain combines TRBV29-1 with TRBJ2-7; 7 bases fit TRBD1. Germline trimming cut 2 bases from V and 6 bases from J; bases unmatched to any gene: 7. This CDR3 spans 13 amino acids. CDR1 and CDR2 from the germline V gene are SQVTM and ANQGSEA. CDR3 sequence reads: CSVEKEAGGEQYV. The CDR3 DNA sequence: TGCAGCGTTGAAAAAGAGGCAGGGGGCGAGCAGTACGTC.

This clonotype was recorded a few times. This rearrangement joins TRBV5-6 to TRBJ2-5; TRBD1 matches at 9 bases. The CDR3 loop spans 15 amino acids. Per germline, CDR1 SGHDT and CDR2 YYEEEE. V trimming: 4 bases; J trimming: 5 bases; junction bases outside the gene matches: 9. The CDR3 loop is CASSAEQGALETQYF. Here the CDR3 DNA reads TGTGCCAGCAGCGCCGAACAGGGGGCCCTGGAGACCCAGTACTTC.

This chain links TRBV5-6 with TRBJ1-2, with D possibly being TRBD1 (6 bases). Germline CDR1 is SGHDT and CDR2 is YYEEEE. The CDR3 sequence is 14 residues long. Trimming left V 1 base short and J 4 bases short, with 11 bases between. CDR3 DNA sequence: TGTGCCAGCAGCTTGCCAGGGGATCTCTATGGCTACACCTTC. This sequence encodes CASSLPGDLYGYTF.

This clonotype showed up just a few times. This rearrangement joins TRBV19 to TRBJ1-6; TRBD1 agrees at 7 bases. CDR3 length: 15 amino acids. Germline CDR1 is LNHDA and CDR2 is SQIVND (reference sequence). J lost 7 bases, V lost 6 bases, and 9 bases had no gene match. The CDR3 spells CASRTDRAGNSPLHF. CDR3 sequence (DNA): TGTGCCAGTAGAACTGACAGGGCTGGAAATTCACCCCTCCACTTT.

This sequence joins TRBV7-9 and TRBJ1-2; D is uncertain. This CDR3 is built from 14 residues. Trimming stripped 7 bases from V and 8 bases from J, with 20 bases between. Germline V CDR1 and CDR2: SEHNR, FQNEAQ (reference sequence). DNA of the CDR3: TGTGCCAGCATCCTCTTGGGTTCGCTGGGGGGCTACACCTTC. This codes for CASILLGSLGGYTF.

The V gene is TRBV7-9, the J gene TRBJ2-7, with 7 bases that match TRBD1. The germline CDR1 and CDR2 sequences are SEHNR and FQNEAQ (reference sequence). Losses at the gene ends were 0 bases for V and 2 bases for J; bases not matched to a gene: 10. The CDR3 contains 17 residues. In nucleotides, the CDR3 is TGTGCCAGCAGCTTAGCAACAGGGGTAACCTTGGCCTACGAGCAGTACGTC. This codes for CASSLATGVTLAYEQYV.

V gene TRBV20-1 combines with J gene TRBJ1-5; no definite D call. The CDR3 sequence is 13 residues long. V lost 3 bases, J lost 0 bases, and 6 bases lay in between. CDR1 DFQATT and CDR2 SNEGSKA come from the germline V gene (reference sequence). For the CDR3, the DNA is TGCAGTGCTAGGACATTTAGCAATCAGCCCCAGCATTTT. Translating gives CSARTFSNQPQHF.

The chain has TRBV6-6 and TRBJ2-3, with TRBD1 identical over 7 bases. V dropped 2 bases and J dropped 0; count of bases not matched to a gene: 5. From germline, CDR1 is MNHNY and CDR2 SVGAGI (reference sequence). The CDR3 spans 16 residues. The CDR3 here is CASSYGQVPSTDTQYF. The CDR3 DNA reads TGTGCCAGCAGTTACGGACAGGTACCTAGCACAGATACGCAGTATTTT.

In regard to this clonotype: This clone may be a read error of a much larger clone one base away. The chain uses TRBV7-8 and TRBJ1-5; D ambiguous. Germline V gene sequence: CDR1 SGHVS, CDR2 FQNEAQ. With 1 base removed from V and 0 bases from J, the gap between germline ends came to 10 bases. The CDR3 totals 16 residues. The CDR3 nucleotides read TGTGCCAGCAGCTTAGAAGGGCAAGCTAGCAATCAGCCCCAGCATTTT. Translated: CASSLEGQASNQPQHF.

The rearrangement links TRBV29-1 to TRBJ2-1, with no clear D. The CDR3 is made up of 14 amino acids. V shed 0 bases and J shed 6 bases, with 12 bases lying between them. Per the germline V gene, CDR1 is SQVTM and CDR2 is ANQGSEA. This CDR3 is CSVEDGPKANEQFF. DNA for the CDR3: TGCAGCGTTGAAGATGGTCCAAAGGCCAATGAGCAGTTCTTC.

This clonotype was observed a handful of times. CDR3 amino acids: CASSPRGLAGAYNEQFF. CDR3 sequence (DNA): TGTGCCAGCAGCCCCCGGGGACTAGCGGGAGCTTACAATGAGCAGTTCTTC. The chain has TRBV7-8 and TRBJ2-1, with TRBD2 matching over 14 bases. The CDR3 runs 17 residues. Germline V CDR1 and CDR2: SGHVS, FQNEAQ. Trimming removed 5 bases from V and 4 bases from J; junction bases left unmatched: 7.